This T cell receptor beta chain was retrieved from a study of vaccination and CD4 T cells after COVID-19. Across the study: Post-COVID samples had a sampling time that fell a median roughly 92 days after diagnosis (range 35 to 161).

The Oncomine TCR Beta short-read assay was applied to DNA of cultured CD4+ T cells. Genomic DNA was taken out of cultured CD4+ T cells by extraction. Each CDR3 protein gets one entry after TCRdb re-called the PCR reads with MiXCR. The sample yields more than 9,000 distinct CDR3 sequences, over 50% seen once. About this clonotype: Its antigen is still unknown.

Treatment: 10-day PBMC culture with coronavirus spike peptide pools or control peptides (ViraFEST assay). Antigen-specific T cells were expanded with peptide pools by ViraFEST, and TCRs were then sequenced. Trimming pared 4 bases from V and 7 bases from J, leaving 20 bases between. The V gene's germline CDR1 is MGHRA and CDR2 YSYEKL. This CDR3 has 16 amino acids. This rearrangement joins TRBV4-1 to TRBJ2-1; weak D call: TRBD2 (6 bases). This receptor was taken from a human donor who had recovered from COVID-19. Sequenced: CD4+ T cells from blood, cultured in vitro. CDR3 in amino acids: CASSPVGAGPGNEQFF. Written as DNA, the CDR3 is TGCGCCAGCAGCCCTGTTGGTGCGGGGCCGGGGAATGAGCAGTTCTTC.